This T cell receptor beta chain derives from a study of cytomegalovirus exposure and HLA in healthy donors. Study as a whole: Around 79 million unique TCRs, all from HLA-typed donors, were included in an early release of the data.

In regard to this clone: Its specificity is unknown.

Overall study findings and caveats: It was confirmed in vitro that a few of the CMV-associated chains were specific for CMV antigens. The study flagged 150 to 200 TCR beta chains as cytomegalovirus-associated. CMV serostatus was the sole immune exposure data available.

CDR3 size: 13 residues. CDR1 and CDR2 (germline): KGHSH, LQKENI. Trimming shortened V by 1 base and J by 4 bases, and 5 bases separated the two germline ends. The PCR ran on 60 Vbeta and 13 Jbeta primers. Repertoires were generated with immunoSEQ multiplex PCR, while TCRdb's copy carries only in-frame clones and drops some. The table shows 80,000 to 90,000 clones, with 81% occurring only once. This clonotype was obtained from a woman in her 30s in good health and CMV-seronegative. The chain employs TRBV18 and TRBJ1-5; no firm D call. Sequenced input: PBMCs. The CDR3 here is CASSPHRNQPQHF. CDR3 sequence (DNA): TGTGCCAGCTCACCACACAGAAATCAGCCCCAGCATTTT.